Listed below are T cell receptor beta chains from one sample, sequenced in a study of monozygotic twins with inflammatory bowel disease. TCRdb reprocessed the 5' RACE reads and stores each CDR3 protein as one record, lacking DNA. The repertoire shows approximately 420,000 distinct CDR3 sequences; the top ten hold more than 2%. The sample was blood. These receptors all stem from a human donor with ulcerative colitis or Crohn's disease, or a healthy co-twin of an affected twin (not recorded which). CDR3s include the opening cysteine and the closing phenylalanine or tryptophan.

j_gene	v_gene	CDR3aa
TRBJ1-5	TRBV5-5	CASSLQGVQPQHF
TRBJ1-1	TRBV7-9	CASSRGSTEAFF
TRBJ2-7	TRBV2	CASRPYYEQYF
TRBJ2-4	TRBV4-3	CASSQEIIGFGTKNIQYF
TRBJ1-2	TRBV19	CASRFTNYGYTF
TRBJ1-1	TRBV7-9	CASSLGTGVNTEAFF
TRBJ1-2	TRBV7-2	CASSSTGGGYGYTF
TRBJ2-5	TRBV7-2	CASSLRPSAETQYF
TRBJ1-4	TRBV7-3	CASSLTGQGLFSTNEKLFF
TRBJ1-3	TRBV18	CASSGFGSGNTIYF
TRBJ2-3	TRBV18	CASSPVGRGSTDTQYF
TRBJ1-5	TRBV30	CAWSNRDRVGNQPQHF
TRBJ2-7	TRBV5-1	CASSWVGGTTTRTSGPYEQYF
TRBJ2-3	TRBV4-3	CASSHTDGRTDTQYF
TRBJ2-1	TRBV20-1	CSANRRRVPGNEQFF
TRBJ2-3	TRBV2	CASSWTGPDTQYF
TRBJ1-5	TRBV7-9	CASSSAGFNQPQHF
TRBJ1-1	TRBV28	CASSLDHTEAFF
TRBJ1-5	TRBV18	CASSPSGDQPQHF
TRBJ2-5	TRBV27	CASRSRGLEETQYF
TRBJ2-5	TRBV7-9	CASVSGVQRETQYF
TRBJ2-2	TRBV19	CASSGRGPSGTGELFF